The 4 T cell receptor beta chains listed next were all sequenced from one sample in a study of CD8+ T cells in alopecia areata. Extracted RNA was reverse transcribed into cDNA, the sequencing template. TCRdb's table, derived via immunoSEQ multiplex PCR, lists solely in-frame clones and lacks some. The data contain 150,000 to 160,000 clones, around 50% of them singletons. This specimen consisted of CD8+ T cells sorted from blood, obtained at week 0. These receptors came from a human donor with alopecia areata.

This rearrangement joins TRBV19 to TRBJ2-1; possible D gene TRBD1, 6 bases. The CDR3 contains 15 residues. Per germline, CDR1 LNHDA and CDR2 SQIVND (reference sequence). Trimming stripped 5 bases from V and 7 bases from J, with 18 bases between. The CDR3 nucleotides are TGTGCCAGTAGTGAGTATGAACAGGGACCGAATGAGCAGTTCTTC. Encoded protein: CASSEYEQGPNEQFF.

Turning to this clone: Its ends do not fully match the called genes, so a read error is possible. The chain is built from TRBV6-5 and TRBJ2-7; D might be TRBD2 (6 bases). The CDR3 sequence is 11 residues long. Germline-derived CDR1 and CDR2 are MNHEY and SVGAGI. CDR3 DNA sequence: TGTGCCAGCAGTTTCTCCGGGACTTTTATCTTC. It encodes CASSFSGTFIF.

The chain carries TRBV27 and TRBJ1-5; D is undetermined. CDR1 is MNHEY, CDR2 SMNVEV, per germline (reference sequence). The CDR3 contains 15 residues. The V end was cut by 1 base, the J end by 4 bases, with 11 bases between. In nucleotides, the CDR3 is TGTGCCAGCAGTTTATACCCGACGGAGAATCAGCCCCAGCATTTT. Translation gives CASSLYPTENQPQHF.

This sequence joins TRBV27 and TRBJ2-2; weak D call: TRBD1 (6 bases). Germline V gene sequence: CDR1 MNHEY, CDR2 SMNVEV (reference sequence). The CDR3 is 14 residues long. The V end was cut by 6 bases, the J end by 5 bases, with 13 bases between. CDR3 in amino acids: CASSPLDRTGELFF. CDR3 nucleotides: TGTGCCAGCAGCCCCCTGGACAGAACCGGGGAGCTGTTTTTT.